This is a list of T cell receptor beta chains from one sample in a study of blood T cells in healthy people across ages. TCRdb called the 5' RACE reads again in MiXCR, with one record for every CDR3 protein. In the table there are 920,000 or so distinct CDR3 sequences, 35% to 55% of which are singletons. The sample consisted of blood. The receptors come from a woman aged 55-69 years in good health. CDR3s include the opening cysteine and the closing phenylalanine or tryptophan. The order of the fields is D gene, V gene, clone size, J gene, CDR3 protein, CDR3 DNA. The D gene is left open where the match is weak. Size values are once, few and many counts, or a class for expanded clones, and some rows have none.

>-|TRBV7-9|-|TRBJ1-4
CASSIPSIGTANEKLFF
TGTGCCAGCAGCATTCCCTCCATCGGGACGGCTAATGAAAAACTGTTTTTT
>TRBD1|TRBV5-4|few|TRBJ2-6
CASSAMRTGRSGANVLTF
TGTGCCAGCAGCGCTATGAGGACAGGGCGCTCTGGGGCCAACGTCCTGACTTTC
>-|TRBV4-1|once|TRBJ2-6
CASSQALTGDGTGANVLTF
TGCGCCAGCAGCCAAGCGCTGACAGGAGACGGGACTGGGGCCAACGTCCTGACTTTC
>TRBD1|TRBV2|-|TRBJ1-2
CASSDGQGANYGYTF
TGTGCCAGCAGCGACGGACAGGGAGCTAACTATGGCTACACCTTC
>TRBD2|TRBV7-4|-|TRBJ2-3
CASSSHPGLAEITDTQYF
TGTGCCAGCAGCTCCCATCCGGGACTAGCGGAAATAACAGATACGCAGTATTTT
>TRBD1|TRBV6-6|-|TRBJ2-7
CASSRQGFYEQYF
TGTGCCAGCAGTCGACAGGGATTCTACGAGCAGTACTTC
>-|TRBV5-1|few|TRBJ2-7
CASSLDGSDGRRKQYF
TGCGCCAGCAGCTTGGATGGGTCGGACGGACGGCGTAAGCAGTACTTC
>-|TRBV21-1|few|TRBJ2-7
CASSPGTGTAPPREQYF
TGTGCCAGCAGCCCCGGGACAGGGACGGCGCCTCCACGCGAGCAGTACTTC
>TRBD1|TRBV7-9|-|TRBJ2-7
CASSLPYRGRTYEQNF
TGTGCCAGCAGCTTACCCTACAGGGGAAGGACCTACGAGCAGAACTTC
>-|TRBV27|once|TRBJ2-2
CASSSPGRVENTGELFF
TGTGCCAGCAGTTCCCCAGGAAGGGTAGAGAACACCGGGGAGCTGTTTTTT
>-|TRBV9|once|TRBJ1-1
CASSPRVAGTEAFF
TGTGCCAGCAGCCCGAGGGTTGCGGGGACTGAAGCTTTCTTT
>-|TRBV11-2|-|TRBJ2-3
CASSLRGAIERGTDTQYF
TGTGCCAGCAGCTTAAGGGGGGCCATTGAGAGGGGGACAGATACGCAGTATTTT
>-|TRBV7-8|-|TRBJ2-1
CASSLMGVLGSYNEQFF
TGTGCCAGCAGCTTAATGGGGGTCTTGGGCTCCTACAATGAGCAGTTCTTC
>-|TRBV29-1|many|TRBJ1-2
CSVEGGGYGYTF
TGCAGCGTTGAAGGCGGGGGTTATGGCTACACCTTC
>TRBD2|TRBV20-1|-|TRBJ2-3
CGARVITSGRINTQYF
TGCGGTGCTAGAGTTATAACTAGCGGGAGAATAAATACGCAGTATTTT
>TRBD1|TRBV3-1|-|TRBJ1-6
CASRLDRANSPLHF
TGTGCCAGCAGGCTGGACAGGGCTAATTCACCCCTCCACTTT
>-|TRBV6-5|-|TRBJ2-5
CASSQVTGTVETQYF
TGTGCCAGCAGCCAGGTCACCGGGACGGTAGAGACCCAGTACTTC